The 19 T cell receptor beta chains below all came from one sample that was sequenced in a study of T cell repertoires in cytomegalovirus infection. MiXCR, run by TCRdb on the reads, gives a single entry per CDR3 protein. The data hold 200,000 to 300,000 distinct CDR3 sequences, with roughly 13% observed a single time. What was sequenced was PBMCs. The receptors here all came from a human donor in good health (CMV status not recorded). Some clones in this sample may be carry-over from other donors' samples.

This clonotype came up many times. The V and J genes are TRBV6-5 and TRBJ1-3; the D is unclear. The V gene lost 4 bases and the J gene lost 2 bases, with 3 bases spanning the gap. This CDR3 spans 12 amino acids. The germline V gene encodes CDR1 MNHEY and CDR2 SVGAGI. DNA for the CDR3: TGTGCCAGCAGTTCCGCTGGAAACACCATATATTTT. Translated, it gives CASSSAGNTIYF.

The table lists this clonotype with many counts. The chain employs TRBV10-3 and TRBJ2-3; D gene uncertain. The CDR3 has 12 residues. Germline V gene lookup returns CDR1 ENHRY and CDR2 SYGVKD. The V end lost 6 bases, the J end lost 3 bases, and 7 bases lay between the germline ends. The CDR3 reads CAIRGSTDTQYF. Written as DNA, the CDR3 is TGTGCCATCAGGGGAAGTACAGATACGCAGTATTTT.

The sample holds many counts of this clonotype. The chain combines TRBV20-1 with TRBJ2-5; no reliable D call. CDR3 size: 15 residues. Germline-derived CDR1 and CDR2 are DFQATT and SNEGSKA (reference sequence). V lost 5 bases to trimming and J lost 7 bases, with 23 bases between them. CDR3 in DNA: TGCAGTGCTGATGACGCTAGGTGGCAAAGTGGGACCCAGTACTTC. It is translated as CSADDARWQSGTQYF.

V and J are TRBV19 and TRBJ1-4; no clear D gene. Germline CDR1 LNHDA, CDR2 SQIVND (reference sequence). V was shortened by 6 bases and J by 8 bases, with 10 bases between the two germline ends. This CDR3 is 12 amino acids long. CDR3 bases: TGTGCCAGTAGAAGATACAGAGAAAAACTGTTTTTT. Its protein product is CASRRYREKLFF.

This clonotype came up many times. The gene calls are TRBV12-3 or TRBV12-4 and TRBJ1-1; D is undetermined. Deletions cut 3 bases from V and 4 bases from J, with 9 bases between. The CDR3 is 13 amino acids. The CDR3 spells CASSLSAGTEAFF. The CDR3 DNA reads TGTGCCAGCAGTTTGTCAGCGGGCACTGAAGCTTTCTTT.

V usage is TRBV12-3 or TRBV12-4 and J usage is TRBJ1-3, with TRBD1 identical over 8 bases. The CDR3 is 14 residues long. Unmatched junction bases numbered 10, after V lost 11 bases and J lost 4 bases. The CDR3 loop reads CAGQGPTNGNTIYF. DNA for the CDR3: TGTGCCGGACAGGGCCCCACCAACGGAAACACCATATATTTT.

This chain links TRBV12-5 with TRBJ1-5; 8 positions match TRBD1. Per germline, CDR1 LGHNT and CDR2 FRNRAP. The length of the CDR3 is 16 residues. With 4 bases clipped from V and 0 bases from J, the junction kept 5 bases outside the gene matches. CDR3 sequence: CASGSRTGSSNQPQHF. The DNA of the CDR3 is TGTGCTAGTGGTTCCCGGACAGGGTCTAGCAATCAGCCCCAGCATTTT.

This clonotype has more than one count but fewer than ten. This chain uses TRBV6-8 with TRBJ2-3; perhaps TRBD1 as D (6 bases). Per the germline V gene, CDR1 is MNHGY and CDR2 is SAAAGT. This CDR3 contains 16 residues. V shed 4 bases and J shed 2 bases, with 16 bases lying between them. CDR3 region: CASSLTRDTSTDTQYF. CDR3 nucleotides: TGTGCCAGCAGTTTAACAAGGGACACTTCCACAGATACGCAGTATTTT.

This clonotype was counted a single time. CDR3 in DNA: TGTGCCAGCAGTGTGCAGGGGACCACCTACGAGCAGTACTTC. The encoded protein is CASSVQGTTYEQYF. The V gene is TRBV2, the J gene TRBJ2-7, with D possibly TRBD1 on 6 matching bases. Germline V gene lookup returns CDR1 SNHLY and CDR2 FYNNEI. Trimming shortened V by 4 bases and J by 2 bases, and 12 bases separated the two germline ends. The CDR3 extends over 14 amino acids.

This clonotype was seen a handful of times. The chain couples TRBV18 to TRBJ1-5, with D unclear. This CDR3 is built from 14 residues. The germline CDR1 and CDR2 sequences are KGHSH and LQKENI. Trimming took 5 bases from V and 9 from J, leaving 17 bases between them. The CDR3 sequence: CASSKIGGSRPQHF. CDR3 sequence (DNA): TGTGCCAGCTCAAAAATCGGAGGCTCGCGGCCCCAGCATTTT. Full variable domain (remainder filled in from reference TRBV18 and TRBJ1-5): NAGVMQNPRHLVRRRGQEARLRCSPMKGHSHVYWYRQLPEEGLKFMVYLQKENIIDESGMPKERFSAEFPKEGPSILRIQQVVRGDSAAYFCASSKIGGSRPQHFGDGTRLSIL.

This clonotype was counted only a few times. The chain links TRBV10-3 to TRBJ1-3, with D unresolved. V dropped 2 bases and J dropped 0 bases, with 8 bases sitting between them. The germline V gene has CDR1 ENHRY and CDR2 SYGVKD. CDR3 length: 15 amino acids. The CDR3 sequence: CAISENAISGNTIYF. The DNA for the CDR3 is TGTGCCATCAGTGAGAACGCTATCTCTGGAAACACCATATATTTT.

This clonotype came up many times. This chain links TRBV6-2 or TRBV6-3 with TRBJ2-1; the match to TRBD2 covers 13 bases. The CDR3 is made up of 16 amino acids. V trimming: 5 bases; J trimming: 3 bases; junction bases outside the gene matches: 4. Germline V lookup: CDR1 MNHEY, CDR2 SVGEGT. The DNA for the CDR3 is TGTGCCAGCAGTACGACTAGCGGGAGGTACTACAATGAGCAGTTCTTC. Translation: CASSTTSGRYYNEQFF.

This clonotype was recorded at least ten times. V is TRBV19 and J is TRBJ2-2; possibly TRBD2 for D (6 bases). Germline V gives CDR1 LNHDA, CDR2 SQIVND (reference sequence). Between the trimmed V and J ends, which lost 3 bases and 4 bases, there was a span of 12 bases. There are 15 residues in the CDR3. The CDR3 coding sequence is TGTGCCAGTAGTATTGGAGGGTCCGGCACCGGGGAGCTGTTTTTT. Translating gives CASSIGGSGTGELFF.

The rearrangement links TRBV20-1 to TRBJ1-1; the D is unclear. This CDR3 is 13 amino acids long. V was trimmed by 5 bases and J by 1 base, leaving 11 bases between them. The V gene's germline CDR1 is DFQATT and CDR2 SNEGSKA (reference sequence). The CDR3 DNA sequence: TGCAGTGCTGCAGACGCTCGGAACACTGAAGCTTTCTTT. Translating gives CSAADARNTEAFF.

This clonotype has only a few counts. The chain employs TRBV11-2 and TRBJ2-7, with D perhaps matching TRBD1 (6 bases). The CDR3 spans 14 residues. CDR1 is SGHAT and CDR2 is FQNNGV in the germline V gene. V gave up 2 bases and J gave up 2 bases, with 10 bases separating them. The DNA for the CDR3 is TGTGCCAGCAGCTTAACAGGGAACGCCTACGAGCAGTACTTC. Protein: CASSLTGNAYEQYF.

This clonotype was seen more than once but under ten times. The V and J genes are TRBV28 and TRBJ2-1, with 10 bases identical to TRBD2. The V and J ends lost 3 bases and 7 bases, in that order; junction bases with no gene match: 3. The germline gives CDR1 MDHEN, CDR2 SYDVKM. CDR3 length: 14 amino acids. CDR3 bases: TGTGCCAGCAGTTTCTCTAGCGGGAGTAATGAGCAGTTCTTC. It is translated as CASSFSSGSNEQFF.

The CDR3 reads CSAVRVAGANVLTF. The CDR3 DNA sequence: TGCAGTGCTGTAAGGGTAGCTGGGGCCAACGTCCTGACTTTC. V is TRBV20-1 and J is TRBJ2-6; no clear D. The CDR3 is made up of 14 amino acids. V was clipped by 5 bases and J by 2 bases, with 10 bases between them. Germline loops: CDR1 DFQATT, CDR2 SNEGSKA (reference sequence).

This chain joins TRBV7-9 and TRBJ1-1, with D perhaps TRBD1 (5 bases). With 1 base removed from V and 6 bases from J, the gap between germline ends came to 12 bases. The CDR3 consists of 14 residues. Germline CDR1 and CDR2: SEHNR and FQNEAQ (reference sequence). The CDR3 here is CASSLEAGIAEAFF. As DNA, the CDR3 is TGTGCCAGCAGCTTAGAGGCAGGGATAGCTGAAGCTTTCTTT.

This clonotype appeared many times. The J gene is TRBJ2-3, the V gene TRBV7-2; D gene uncertain. The CDR3 covers 13 residues. V was cut by 2 bases and J by 6 bases, with 9 bases left in between. Germline V gene data show CDR1 as SGHTA and CDR2 as FQGNSA. CDR3 residues: CASSLQSADTQYF. For the CDR3, the DNA is TGTGCCAGCAGCTTACAGAGCGCTGATACGCAGTATTTT.